This T cell receptor (beta chain) emerged from a study of cytomegalovirus exposure and HLA in healthy donors listed by TCRdb under 2017. In the study overall: An earlier analysis of 550 to 700 of the donors reported more than 250 Gb of sequence data and some 120 million unique TCR beta sequences from around 200 million T cells. Among 300 to 450 genotyped donors of the cohort, an average of about 240,000 unique TCR beta nucleotide sequences were sequenced per donor, roughly 20% of them non-productive. Rather than drawing on any new phenotypic data, the later analysis identified candidate immune exposures from TCR beta sequences and the way those sequences occurred across donors. Typing coverage differed by locus: A, B, C, DRB1 and DQB1 were typed in roughly 620-630 donors, DQA1 in roughly 510, DPA1 in nearly 610, and DPB1 in about 450. The T cell repertoires of about 700 subjects were profiled by immunosequencing and related to cytomegalovirus serostatus. HLA typing included class I and class II loci at four-digit resolution. To predict cytomegalovirus infection status, the study combined high-throughput TCR immunosequencing, statistical association of individual TCRs with disease status, and machine learning. The genetic ancestry cluster associated with self-reported Caucasian donors included over 80% of the roughly 410 genotyped donors. An earlier analysis of around 540 of the donors applied high-throughput TCR beta sequencing to assess whether each TCR beta V gene segment acted as functional or pseudogenic. A later analysis re-analyzed previously published TCR beta repertoires from several hundred donors and added high-resolution HLA genotyping to study TCR occurrence patterns. Five DR-DQ haplotypes were treated as single units for association and clustering because of strong linkage in the cohort. Besides the first cohort of about 730 subjects, a separate validation cohort made up of 120 different subjects was used. Donor age, sex, ethnicity and CMV serostatus were compiled alongside the repertoire data. Approximately 300 gigabases of sequencing data and approximately 80 million unique TCR sequences were included in an early release covering about 620 HLA-typed donors. All discovery cohort repertoires had been generated using a single sequencing platform. A later genetic analysis used genome-wide SNP genotypes for about 65% of the 666 donors, treating that subset as a discovery cohort. The aim of the study was to test whether cataloging public T cell receptors could identify signatures of past pathogen exposure. What the study reported, not specific to this receptor: It was suggested by the authors that the approach could potentially be generalized to other disease states and immunological phenotypes. Because HLA typing was unavailable for some donors at each locus, only the typed subset was used in association tests. In a later analysis, some 18,000 TCR beta sequences were associated with specific HLA alleles at a false discovery rate of 0.05. In a later genetic analysis, a missense DCLRE1C variant was associated with V-gene and J-gene trimming of TCR beta chains, and the association was replicated in an independent cohort. The classifier was reported to diagnose cytomegalovirus status with high specificity and sensitivity in both the original cohort and the validation cohort. Most TCR sequences were seen in very few donors, while some public TCRs were found in many individuals. Compared with equally common non-associated chains, HLA-associated TCR beta chains in a later analysis were more clonally expanded and had lower generation probabilities. According to a later analysis, most CMV-associated TCR beta chains appeared to be HLA-restricted, and the HLA associations seemed to be driven largely by CMV exposure. An earlier analysis of approximately 540 of the donors showed that most TCR beta V segments appeared in productive rearrangements either about 87% or about 30% of the time, which broadly matched IMGT annotations. According to a later analysis, parvovirus B19, influenza, CMV and Epstein-Barr virus appeared linked to several top co-occurrence clusters. Correlated functional status among segregating V segments might reflect linkage disequilibrium, but an unknown experimental factor could not be ruled out. In vitro tests confirmed that a few of the cytomegalovirus-associated TCR beta chains recognize cytomegalovirus antigens. In this cohort, only TCR beta chains were sequenced, and detectable features were limited by the absence of alpha or paired-chain data. The 87-base-pair reads could not distinguish some IMGT-functional V segments, including TRBV6-2 and TRBV6-3, so those segments were excluded. The study listed 164 TCR beta chains as associated with cytomegalovirus. A cluster of highly shared sequence variants was judged likely to be a technical artifact of the sequencing pipeline. Presence/absence analyses assumed roughly uniform sequencing depth across donors, an assumption that may not hold. According to a later analysis, TCR association rates differed among HLA loci, with DRB1 alleles showing the most associated TCRs and HLA-C alleles showing the fewest. When HLA alleles, especially DR and DQ, strongly co-occurred, attributing TCR associations to individual alleles was difficult. Compared with the roughly 670-donor mean, donors in an Asian-associated ancestry cluster had fewer N-insertions in productive TCRs, according to a later genetic analysis. A further reported finding was that TCR beta sequences accurately predicted the HLA-A and HLA-B alleles for most subjects in the first cohort. Immune exposure information for the cohort was limited to CMV serostatus. The earlier analysis of a few hundred of the donors excluded roughly 16 rarely observed V segments, including chromosome 9 orphons, because counts were too low.

For this clone: The antigen it binds to is not known. Base quality data are lacking; no much larger clone is found one base away.

The cohort consisted of some 670 healthy bone marrow donors. At the time of sampling, every cohort member was nominally healthy, though immune exposures that went unrecorded were likely present. The donor tested CMV seropositive and was one of the 289 seropositive cohort members. A peripheral blood sample was collected from each donor, and TCR beta sequencing was performed on peripheral blood mononuclear cells. Genomic DNA was extracted from the blood cell samples with the Qiagen DNeasy Blood Extraction Kit. Measured from the cysteine to the phenylalanine, the CDR3 is 13 residues long. The only DNA kept is the CDR3, 39 bases in frame from the first base. CDR1 is given as SGHRS and CDR2 as YFSETQ, both from the germline V gene. At the junction V is shortened by 0 bases and J by 12 bases, with 13 bases in between. The library was produced with the immunoSEQ multiplex PCR assay. For the multiplex PCR, a mixture combining 60 forward primers for TCR Vbeta segments and 13 reverse primers for TCR Jbeta segments was used. The CDR3 region of rearranged TCR beta genes was amplified from genomic DNA with a multiplex PCR assay. The Illumina HiSeq System was used to sequence the amplified TCR beta libraries as 87-base-pair reads. The published analysis was carried out like this. A later analysis tallied 70 million to 100 million unique TCR beta chains across the 660 or so repertoires, and around 12 million of those chains were shared by two or more donors. A nearest-neighbor algorithm error-corrected the raw reads and collapsed the reads into unique sequences, merging closely related sequences to remove PCR and sequencing errors. Alignment of CDR3 sequences to IMGT reference sequences was used to assign V, D and J gene segments. For a sequence to be retained, a match of at least six nucleotides to both a V gene segment and a J gene segment was required. Rearrangements were called productive when the CDR3 lacked stop codons and stayed in frame with V and J; all others were non-productive. Following IMGT convention, CDR3 was defined as the stretch from the second conserved V-encoded cysteine to the conserved J-encoded phenylalanine. Sequences without an unambiguous match to a single V gene segment were excluded from the earlier analysis of 500 to 700 of the donors. In an earlier analysis of 587 of the donors, V segments were called functional above 56.7% productive rearrangements and were called segregating when the between-donor standard deviation exceeded 5%. To diagnose cytomegalovirus status from the catalog of TCR beta chain sequences, a statistical classification framework was built. In a later analysis, V and J genes were assigned by comparing TCR nucleotide sequences against IMGT/GENE-DB human TR gene sequences. A later analysis assigned CDR3 sequences and most-parsimonious VDJ recombination scenarios with the TCRdist pipeline. A later analysis defined each TCR beta chain by its CDR3 amino acid sequence plus V-gene family, and excluded reads lacking a unique V-gene family. A later analysis removed 450 to 600 highly shared, low-generation-probability nucleotide sequences to deal with suspected cross-contamination and a sequencing artifact. In a later analysis, a clonal expansion index was calculated for each public chain from normalized within-repertoire ranks of inferred template counts. Generation probabilities in a later analysis came from a VDJ recombination model fitted to out-of-frame rearrangements, and those results were checked against IGoR. In a later analysis, TCR-TCR, TCR-HLA and TCR-CMV co-occurrence was scored with hypergeometric tests, and a repertoire-size bias correction was applied to TCR pairs. To estimate false discovery rates, a later analysis permuted the HLA or CMV assignments 20 times. In a later analysis, co-occurring TCRs were grouped using DBSCAN, and TCRdist sequence similarity was added for clustering within HLA-allele-positive subsets. Co-occurrence clustering excluded repertoires with fewer than 30,000 or more than 120,000 public chains, plus five with anomalous nucleotide sharing. This immuneACCESS table, as held by TCRdb, lists in-frame sequences with V and J called but not all clones. Of the missing ones, under half trace to an unresolved V gene in checked studies; the others have no known cause. The V and J calls and the clone size are those of that table, but D and trimming were determined from the DNA. Counted in this sample were over 150,000 clones; 65% to 70% of them appeared once. 4% to 5.5% of the sample goes to the ten largest clones.

The sequence was obtained from a woman between 18 and 30 years old in good health and CMV-seropositive. The chain couples TRBV5-1 to TRBJ2-1; TRBD2 is perhaps the D gene, given 7 matching bases. Source material: PBMCs. The nucleotide sequence reads as follows: TGCGCCAGCAGCTTGGGGGAGGGGGAAGGGCAGTTCTTC. Its amino acids are CASSLGEGEGQFF.